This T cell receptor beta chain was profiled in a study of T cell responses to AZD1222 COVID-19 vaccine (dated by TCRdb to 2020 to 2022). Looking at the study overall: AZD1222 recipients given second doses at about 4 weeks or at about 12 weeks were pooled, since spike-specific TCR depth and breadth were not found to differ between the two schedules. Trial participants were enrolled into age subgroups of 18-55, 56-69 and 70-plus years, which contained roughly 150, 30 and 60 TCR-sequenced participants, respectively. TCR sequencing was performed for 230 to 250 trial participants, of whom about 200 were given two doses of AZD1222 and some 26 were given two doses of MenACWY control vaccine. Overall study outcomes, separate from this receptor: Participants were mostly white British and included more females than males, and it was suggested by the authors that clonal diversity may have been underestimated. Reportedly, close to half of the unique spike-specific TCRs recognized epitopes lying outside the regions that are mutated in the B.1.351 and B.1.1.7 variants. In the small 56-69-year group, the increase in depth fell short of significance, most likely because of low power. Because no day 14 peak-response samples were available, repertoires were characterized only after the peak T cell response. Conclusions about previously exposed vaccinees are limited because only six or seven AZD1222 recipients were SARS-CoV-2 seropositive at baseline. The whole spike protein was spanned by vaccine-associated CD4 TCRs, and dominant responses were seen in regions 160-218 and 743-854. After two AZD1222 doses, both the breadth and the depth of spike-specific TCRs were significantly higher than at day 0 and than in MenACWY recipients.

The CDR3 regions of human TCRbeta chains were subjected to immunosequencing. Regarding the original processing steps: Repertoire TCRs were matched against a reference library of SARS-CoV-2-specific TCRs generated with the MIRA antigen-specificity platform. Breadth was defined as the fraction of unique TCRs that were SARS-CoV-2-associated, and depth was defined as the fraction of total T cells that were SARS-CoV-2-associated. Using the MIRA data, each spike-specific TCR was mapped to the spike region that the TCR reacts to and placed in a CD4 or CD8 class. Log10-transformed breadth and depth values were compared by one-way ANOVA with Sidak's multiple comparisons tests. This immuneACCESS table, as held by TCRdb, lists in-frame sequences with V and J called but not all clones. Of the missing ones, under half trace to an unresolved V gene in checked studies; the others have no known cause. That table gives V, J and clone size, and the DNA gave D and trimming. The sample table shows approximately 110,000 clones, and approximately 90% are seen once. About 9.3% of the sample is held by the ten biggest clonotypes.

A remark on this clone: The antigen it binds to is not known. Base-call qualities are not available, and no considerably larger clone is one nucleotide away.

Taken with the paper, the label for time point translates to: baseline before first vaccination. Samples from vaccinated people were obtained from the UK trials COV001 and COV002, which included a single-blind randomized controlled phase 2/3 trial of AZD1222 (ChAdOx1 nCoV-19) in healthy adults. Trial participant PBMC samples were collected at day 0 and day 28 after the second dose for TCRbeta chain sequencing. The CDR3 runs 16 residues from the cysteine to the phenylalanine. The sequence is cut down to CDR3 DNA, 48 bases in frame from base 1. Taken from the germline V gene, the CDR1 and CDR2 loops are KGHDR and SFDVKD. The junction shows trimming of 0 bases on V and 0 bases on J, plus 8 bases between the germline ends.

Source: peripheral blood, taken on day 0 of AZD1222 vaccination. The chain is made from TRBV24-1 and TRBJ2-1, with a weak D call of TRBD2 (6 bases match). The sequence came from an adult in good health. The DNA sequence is TGTGCCACCAGTGATTTGCGGGGGAGCTCCTACAATGAGCAGTTCTTC. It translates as CATSDLRGSSYNEQFF.